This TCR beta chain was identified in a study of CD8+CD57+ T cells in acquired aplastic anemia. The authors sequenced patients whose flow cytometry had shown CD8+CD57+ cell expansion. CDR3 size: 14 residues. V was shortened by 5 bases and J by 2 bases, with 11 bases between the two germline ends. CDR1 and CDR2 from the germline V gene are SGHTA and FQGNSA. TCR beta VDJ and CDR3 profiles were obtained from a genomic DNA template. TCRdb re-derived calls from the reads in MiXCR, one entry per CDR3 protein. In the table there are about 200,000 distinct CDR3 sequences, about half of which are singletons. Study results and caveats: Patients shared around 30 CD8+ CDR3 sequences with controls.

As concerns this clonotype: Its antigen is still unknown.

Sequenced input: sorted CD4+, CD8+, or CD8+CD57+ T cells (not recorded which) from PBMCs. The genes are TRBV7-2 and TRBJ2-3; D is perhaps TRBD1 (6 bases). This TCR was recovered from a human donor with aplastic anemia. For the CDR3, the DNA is TGTGCCAGCAGCGTAGGACAGCACACAGATACGCAGTATTTT. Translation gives CASSVGQHTDTQYF.